This T cell receptor beta chain was observed in a study of neoadjuvant anti-PD-1 for oral cavity cancer. Some clones are missing from TCRdb's copy, which holds only in-frame ones; the method was immunoSEQ multiplex PCR. The sample holds more than 30,000 clones, approximately 40% seen once. Study findings and constraints: Expansion of preexisting intratumoral clones was suggested to aid response.

V was clipped by 0 bases and J by 2 bases, with 5 bases between them. The CDR3 consists of 13 residues. From germline, CDR1 is MNHNY and CDR2 SVGAGI (reference sequence). Time point in this sample: after neoadjuvant nivolumab, at surgical resection. These newly diagnosed stage II-IVA oral cavity squamous cell carcinoma patients had no prior systemic or radiation treatment. Turning to this clone: Its antigen is undetermined.

The V gene is TRBV6-6, the J gene TRBJ2-7, with D uncertain. Sequenced material: tumor tissue, taken after nivolumab (anti-PD-1) treatment. The receptor comes from a person aged 35 to 85 with oral cavity squamous cell carcinoma. CDR3 in DNA: TGTGCCAGCAGTTACTCGCAGACCTACGAGCAGTACTTC. It translates to CASSYSQTYEQYF.